A selection of T cell receptor beta chains follows, all from one sample in a study of identical twins. MiXCR, applied by TCRdb to the 5' RACE reads, yields one record per CDR3 protein. Of around 450,000 distinct CDR3 sequences detected, around 14% appear once; the ten largest clones hold about 0.52%. This sample was also put to use in a study of yellow fever vaccine responses in identical twins.

The sequenced sample consisted of CD4+ T cells sorted from blood. All receptors derive from a woman under 30 in good health. CDR3s include the opening cysteine and the closing phenylalanine or tryptophan. A D gene is named only where the DNA matches it firmly. Clone size is not always given. Where it is, it says once, few, many or a class for expanded clones.

TRBV6-1,.,.,13,TRBJ1-5,CASSEALLQPQHF,TGTGCCAGCAGTGAGGCCCTTCTACAGCCCCAGCATTTT
TRBV10-3,few,.,14,TRBJ2-7,CAISSGTRPEEQYF,TGTGCCATCAGTTCCGGGACCCGCCCTGAGGAGCAGTACTTC
TRBV28,.,.,16,TRBJ2-2,CASSLLVVSNTGELFF,TGTGCCAGCAGTCTCCTTGTTGTTTCGAACACCGGGGAGCTGTTTTTT
TRBV11-2,.,.,17,TRBJ2-2,CASSSRGQARGTGELFF,TGTGCCAGCAGCTCACGAGGACAGGCTCGGGGGACCGGGGAGCTGTTTTTT
TRBV30,few,.,14,TRBJ2-2,CAWSVGGTHGELFF,TGTGCCTGGAGTGTTGGAGGTACCCACGGGGAGCTGTTTTTT
TRBV27,.,TRBD1,15,TRBJ2-7,CASSLSGGVGYEQYF,TGTGCCAGCAGTTTGTCAGGGGGCGTGGGGTACGAGCAGTACTTC
TRBV24-1,.,.,16,TRBJ2-3,CATSDPRPGSTDTQYF,TGTGCCACCAGTGATCCAAGGCCAGGGAGCACAGATACGCAGTATTTT
TRBV11-3,.,.,15,TRBJ2-1,CASSPSSLSYNEQFF,TGTGCCAGCAGCCCCTCATCCCTGAGCTACAATGAGCAGTTCTTC
TRBV20-1,.,.,15,TRBJ2-7,CSAREGSGWFYEQYF,TGCAGTGCTAGAGAGGGATCAGGCTGGTTTTACGAGCAGTACTTC
TRBV11-2,.,.,16,TRBJ2-6,CASSLAQISGANVLTF,TGTGCCAGCAGCTTAGCACAGATCTCTGGGGCCAACGTCCTGACTTTC
TRBV6-5,few,.,17,TRBJ2-6,CASSLSPGLSGANVLTF,TGTGCCAGCAGTTTGAGCCCAGGACTTTCTGGGGCCAACGTCCTGACTTTC
TRBV24-1,.,TRBD1,15,TRBJ2-5,CATSDHRQGQETQYF,TGTGCCACCAGTGACCACCGACAGGGCCAAGAGACCCAGTACTTC
TRBV18,few,TRBD2,16,TRBJ2-3,CASSQVAGASADTQYF,TGTGCCAGCTCACAAGTAGCGGGGGCCTCCGCAGATACGCAGTATTTT
TRBV11-2,many,.,18,TRBJ2-1,CASSLKGHVGVTYYEQFF,TGTGCCAGCAGCCTCAAGGGTCACGTGGGAGTCACGTATTATGAGCAGTTCTTC
TRBV21-1,few,.,15,TRBJ2-7,CASSTRDRGPYEQYF,TGTGCCAGCAGCACCAGGGACAGGGGGCCCTACGAGCAGTACTTC
TRBV5-1,.,TRBD1,15,TRBJ2-3,CASSPTGGHTDTQYF,TGCGCCAGCAGCCCTACAGGGGGACACACAGATACGCAGTATTTT
TRBV6-1,.,.,16,TRBJ2-7,CASSRSVGGGGYEQYF,TGTGCCAGCAGTAGGTCGGTGGGTGGAGGCGGCTACGAGCAGTACTTC
TRBV27,.,.,16,TRBJ2-3,CASTALGEKHTDTQYF,TGTGCCAGCACGGCTTTAGGGGAAAAACACACAGATACGCAGTATTTT
TRBV20-1,few,.,14,TRBJ2-1,CSARDLVRGREQFF,TGCAGTGCTAGAGATCTGGTGAGGGGGAGGGAGCAGTTCTTC
TRBV5-1,many,.,15,TRBJ2-1,CASSLGVGLYNEQFF,TGCGCCAGCAGCTTGGGGGTCGGCCTATACAATGAGCAGTTCTTC
TRBV6-5,.,TRBD1,14,TRBJ2-7,CASSYGQGGHEQYF,TGTGCCAGCAGTTACGGACAGGGGGGCCACGAGCAGTACTTC
TRBV28,few,.,13,TRBJ2-7,CASSFGALYEQYF,TGTGCCAGCAGTTTCGGGGCTCTTTACGAGCAGTACTTC
TRBV15,.,TRBD1,14,TRBJ2-7,CATSGGRGLETQYF,TGTGCCACCAGCGGGGGCAGGGGGCTCGAGACGCAGTACTTC
TRBV4-1,few,.,17,TRBJ2-3,CASSLGVAVVLTDTQYF,TGCGCCAGCAGCCTAGGAGTAGCGGTTGTCCTCACAGATACGCAGTATTTT
TRBV3-1,.,.,12,TRBJ2-2,CASSRPGLGLFF,TGTGCCAGCAGCCGCCCGGGGTTGGGGCTGTTTTTT
TRBV3-1,.,TRBD2,14,TRBJ2-1,CASTQIGGDNEQFF,TGTGCCAGCACCCAAATCGGGGGGGACAATGAGCAGTTCTTC
TRBV20-1,few,TRBD1,18,TRBJ2-3,CSARDLDRGYLPTDTQYF,TGCAGTGCTAGAGATCTTGACAGGGGCTACCTCCCCACAGATACGCAGTATTTT
TRBV5-1,few,.,13,TRBJ2-1,CASSLGQWGEQFF,TGCGCCAGCAGCTTGGGGCAGTGGGGTGAGCAGTTCTTC
TRBV18,.,.,13,TRBJ1-1,CASSSGTGTEAFF,TGTGCCAGCTCATCAGGGACTGGCACTGAAGCTTTCTTT
TRBV15,once,.,16,TRBJ2-3,CATSREGDKGTDTQYF,TGTGCCACCAGCAGAGAAGGGGACAAGGGCACAGATACGCAGTATTTT
TRBV15,few,.,12,TRBJ2-7,CATSSVGDKQYF,TGTGCCACCAGCAGTGTGGGGGACAAGCAGTACTTC
TRBV28,few,.,15,TRBJ2-7,CASSSYRTDSYEQYF,TGTGCCAGCAGTTCCTATCGGACCGACTCCTACGAGCAGTACTTC
TRBV20-1,few,TRBD2,15,TRBJ2-3,CSAPWTSRSTDTQYF,TGCAGTGCTCCTTGGACTAGCCGGAGCACAGATACGCAGTATTTT